This T cell receptor (beta chain) was recovered during a study of shared clonotypes between healthy human individuals. This clone was recorded many times. This sample also contains other DNA sequences that code for the same CDR3. The germline V and J ends were trimmed by 5 bases and 2 bases, with 9 bases remaining between them. This CDR3 is 13 amino acids long. Germline loops: CDR1 LNHDA, CDR2 SQIVND (reference sequence). The test was conducted at deep level. The method was immunoSEQ multiplex PCR; TCRdb's version includes in-frame clones alone and lacks a portion of them. Of hundreds of thousands of clones detected, less than 80% appear once; the ten largest clones hold around 13%. The donors were adults (healthy and HIV-negative) with no recent acute infections or vaccinations.

Sequencing used PBMCs. The source of this sequence is a woman in her thirties or forties in good health. Some clones in this sample may be carry-over from other donors' samples. The chain carries TRBV19 and TRBJ1-1, with D possibly being TRBD1 (5 bases). Here the CDR3 reads CASSSGLNTEAFF. The CDR3 region has the DNA TGTGCCAGTAGTTCAGGGCTCAACACTGAAGCTTTCTTT.